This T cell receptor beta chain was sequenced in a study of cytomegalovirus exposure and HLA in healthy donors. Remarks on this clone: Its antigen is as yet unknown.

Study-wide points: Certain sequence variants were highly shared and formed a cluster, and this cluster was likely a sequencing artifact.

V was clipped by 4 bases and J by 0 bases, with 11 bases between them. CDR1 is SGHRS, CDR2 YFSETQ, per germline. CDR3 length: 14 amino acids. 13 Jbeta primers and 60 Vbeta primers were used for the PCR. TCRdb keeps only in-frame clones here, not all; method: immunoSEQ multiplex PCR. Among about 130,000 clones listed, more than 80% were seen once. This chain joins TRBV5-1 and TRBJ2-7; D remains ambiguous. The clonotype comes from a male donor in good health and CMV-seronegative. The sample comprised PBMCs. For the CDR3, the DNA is TGCGCCAGCAGCCACAATGGGCCCTCCTACGAGCAGTACTTC. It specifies CASSHNGPSYEQYF.